These T cell receptor beta chains were read from a single sample in a study of CD8 T cells in ankylosing spondylitis. MiXCR was run by TCRdb on the 5' RACE reads, yielding one entry per CDR3 protein. The sample holds a few hundred thousand distinct CDR3 sequences, 20% to 25% seen once. Source material: blood, either unsorted or a sorted T cell fraction (not recorded which). The receptors come from a male donor with ankylosing spondylitis. Both conserved end residues are part of each CDR3. A D gene is named only where the DNA matches it firmly. Not all rows give a size; the values are once, few, many and, for expanded clones, a class.

TRBD1	many	TRBV12-3/TRBV12-4	TRBJ1-1	CASSGTGWNTEAFF	TGTGCCAGCAGCGGGACAGGGTGGAACACTGAAGCTTTCTTT
.	.	TRBV7-6	TRBJ2-3	CASSLVAGVVGLDTQYF	TGTGCCAGCAGCTTAGTCGCTGGCGTCGTGGGATTAGATACGCAGTATTTT
TRBD2	.	TRBV10-3	TRBJ2-5	CAIKSGRSSETQYF	TGTGCCATCAAGAGCGGGAGATCTTCCGAGACCCAGTACTTC
.	.	TRBV5-5	TRBJ2-3	CASSWDGSTDTQYF	TGTGCCAGCAGCTGGGACGGGAGCACAGATACGCAGTATTTT
.	few	TRBV5-1	TRBJ2-5	CASSLGPQSQETQYF	TGCGCCAGCAGCTTGGGCCCCCAGTCCCAAGAGACCCAGTACTTC
.	few	TRBV10-3	TRBJ2-1	CAISGQGISNEQFF	TGTGCCATCAGTGGTCAGGGGATTAGCAATGAGCAGTTCTTC
.	.	TRBV3-1	TRBJ1-2	CASKTAGENYGYTF	TGTGCCAGCAAGACGGCAGGGGAAAACTATGGCTACACCTTC
TRBD1	.	TRBV18	TRBJ2-7	CASSPGTGAPYEQYF	TGTGCCAGCTCACCAGGGACAGGGGCCCCCTACGAGCAGTACTTC
.	few	TRBV5-1	TRBJ1-1	CASSLNGGTEAFF	TGCGCCAGCAGCTTGAACGGGGGCACTGAAGCTTTCTTT
.	.	TRBV30	TRBJ2-7	CAWGTDNSYEQYF	TGTGCCTGGGGCACGGACAACTCCTACGAGCAGTACTTC
.	few	TRBV6-2/TRBV6-3	TRBJ1-5	CASRTTGSDQPQHF	TGTGCCAGCAGAACGACAGGCTCGGATCAGCCCCAGCATTTT
.	many	TRBV29-1	TRBJ2-5	CSVRAGVNGETQYF	TGCAGCGTTCGGGCAGGGGTTAACGGGGAGACCCAGTACTTC
.	few	TRBV21-1	TRBJ2-7	CASSMGTPYEQYF	TGTGCCAGCAGCATGGGTACGCCCTACGAGCAGTACTTC
.	few	TRBV7-9	TRBJ1-5	CASSLSPGPPIQPQHF	TGTGCCAGCAGCTTAAGCCCCGGGCCCCCGATCCAGCCCCAGCATTTT
.	.	TRBV9	TRBJ1-5	CASSEWGDSYSNQPQHF	TGTGCCAGCAGCGAGTGGGGAGACAGCTATAGCAATCAGCCCCAGCATTTT
.	.	TRBV2	TRBJ2-7	CASRDTSTYEQYF	TGTGCCAGTCGGGACACTAGCACCTACGAGCAGTACTTC
TRBD1	few	TRBV2	TRBJ1-2	CASSVLVQGETYTF	TGTGCCAGCAGTGTATTGGTTCAGGGGGAGACCTACACCTTC
.	few	TRBV19	TRBJ1-2	CASILPGSYGYTF	TGTGCCAGTATTCTACCGGGGAGCTATGGCTACACCTTC
.	.	TRBV10-3	TRBJ2-7	CAISVTDVGEQYF	TGTGCCATCAGCGTTACGGATGTTGGAGAGCAGTACTTC
TRBD2	few	TRBV12-3/TRBV12-4	TRBJ2-7	CASSGTGTSYEQYF	TGTGCCAGCAGTGGAACCGGGACTAGCTACGAGCAGTACTTC
TRBD1	.	TRBV10-3	TRBJ1-1	CAISEQGTTEAFF	TGTGCCATCAGTGAACAGGGGACCACTGAAGCTTTCTTT
TRBD2	few	TRBV20-1	TRBJ2-3	CSASWTSGDTDTQYF	TGCAGTGCTAGTTGGACTAGCGGGGACACAGATACGCAGTATTTT
.	.	TRBV12-3/TRBV12-4	TRBJ2-6	CASTKQVSGANVLTF	TGTGCCAGCACCAAACAGGTATCTGGGGCCAACGTCCTGACTTTC
TRBD1	.	TRBV19	TRBJ2-5	CASSRWDRLQETQYF	TGTGCCAGTAGCCGATGGGACAGACTCCAAGAGACCCAGTACTTC
.	few	TRBV6-5	TRBJ1-1	CASSYSIENTEAFF	TGTGCCAGCAGTTACTCCATCGAGAACACTGAAGCTTTCTTT
.	.	TRBV28	TRBJ1-1	CASRDPGTLKGAEAFF	TGTGCCAGCAGAGACCCCGGGACATTAAAGGGCGCTGAAGCTTTCTTT
.	few	TRBV6-6	TRBJ1-4	CASSQLEKLFF	TGTGCCAGCAGTCAGCTCGAAAAACTGTTTTTT
.	.	TRBV24-1	TRBJ2-1	CATTAGSYNEQFF	TGTGCCACCACGGCGGGATCGTACAATGAGCAGTTCTTC
TRBD2	.	TRBV5-1	TRBJ2-4	CASSMTSGNGIQYF	TGCGCCAGCAGCATGACTAGCGGGAACGGCATTCAGTACTTC
TRBD1	few	TRBV7-9	TRBJ1-4	CASSVTGQGNEKLFF	TGTGCCAGCAGCGTCACGGGACAGGGTAATGAAAAACTGTTTTTT
TRBD2	.	TRBV11-1	TRBJ2-5	CASSGGKGTSGVQETQYF	TGTGCCAGCAGCGGTGGCAAGGGGACTAGCGGGGTACAAGAGACCCAGTACTTC
TRBD1	.	TRBV11-3	TRBJ2-7	CASSQTGVHEQYF	TGTGCCAGCAGCCAAACAGGGGTGCACGAGCAGTACTTC
TRBD1	many	TRBV6-4	TRBJ2-2	CASSGGQGNTGELFF	TGTGCCAGCAGTGGCGGACAGGGGAACACCGGGGAGCTGTTTTTT
.	many	TRBV19	TRBJ2-1	CASSIRLARNEQFF	TGTGCCAGTAGTATAAGGCTAGCGCGAAATGAGCAGTTCTTC
.	few	TRBV5-1	TRBJ2-1	CASSWGLVGGEPNEQFF	TGCGCCAGCAGCTGGGGCTTAGTTGGCGGAGAACCGAATGAGCAGTTCTTC
TRBD2	few	TRBV5-1	TRBJ2-1	CATQRTFLAGGTGDEQFF	TGCGCCACCCAGCGTACCTTTCTAGCGGGAGGGACTGGAGATGAGCAGTTCTTC
.	few	TRBV2	TRBJ2-2	CASSPGPRGELFF	TGTGCCAGCAGTCCCGGGCCCCGCGGGGAGCTGTTTTTT
TRBD1	few	TRBV27	TRBJ2-2	CASSKGGYGGELFF	TGTGCCAGCAGTAAAGGGGGCTATGGCGGGGAGCTGTTTTTT
.	.	TRBV20-1	TRBJ2-5	CSARDLGTASSTQYF	TGCAGTGCTAGAGATCTTGGGACGGCTTCATCGACCCAGTACTTC